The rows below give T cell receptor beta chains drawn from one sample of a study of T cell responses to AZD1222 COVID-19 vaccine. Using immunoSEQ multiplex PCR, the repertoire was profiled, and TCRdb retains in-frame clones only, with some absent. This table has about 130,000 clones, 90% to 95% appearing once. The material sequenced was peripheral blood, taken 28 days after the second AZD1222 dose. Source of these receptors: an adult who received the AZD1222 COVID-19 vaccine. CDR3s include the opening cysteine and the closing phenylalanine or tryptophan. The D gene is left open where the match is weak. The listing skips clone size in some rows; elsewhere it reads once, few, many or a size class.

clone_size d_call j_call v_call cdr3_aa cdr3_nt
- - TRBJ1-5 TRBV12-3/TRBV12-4 CASSSENQPQHF TGTGCCAGCAGTTCTGAAAATCAGCCCCAGCATTTT
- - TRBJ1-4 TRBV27 CASSLGQSTTNEKLFF TGTGCCAGCAGTTTAGGACAGTCTACAACTAATGAAAAACTGTTTTTT
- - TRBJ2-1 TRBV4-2 CASSQATFGNEQFF TGTGCCAGCAGCCAGGCAACTTTCGGTAATGAGCAGTTCTTC
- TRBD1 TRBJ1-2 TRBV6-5 CASSYGQGAYGYTF TGTGCCAGCAGTTACGGACAGGGGGCGTATGGCTACACCTTC
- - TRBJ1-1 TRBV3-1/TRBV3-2 CASSRTCEAFF TGTGCCAGCAGCCGGACCTGTGAAGCTTTCTTT
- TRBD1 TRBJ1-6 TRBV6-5 CASSQTGYNSPLHF TGTGCCAGCAGTCAGACAGGGTATAATTCACCCCTCCACTTT
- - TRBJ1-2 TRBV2 CATLAGQNYGYTF TGTGCCACCTTAGCGGGGCAGAATTATGGCTACACCTTC
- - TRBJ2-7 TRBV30 CAWSHTGLYEQYF TGTGCCTGGAGTCACACAGGTCTATACGAGCAGTACTTC
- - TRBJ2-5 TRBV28 CASSHSVEGETQYF TGTGCCAGCAGTCACTCCGTGGAGGGGGAGACCCAGTACTTC
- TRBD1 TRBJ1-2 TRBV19 CASSLGGRGDYGYTF TGTGCCAGTAGTTTAGGGGGCAGGGGGGACTATGGCTACACCTTC
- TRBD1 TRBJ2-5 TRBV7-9 CASSSGTGILQETQYF TGTGCCAGCAGCTCCGGGACAGGGATACTACAAGAGACCCAGTACTTC
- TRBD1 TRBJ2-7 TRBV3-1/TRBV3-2 CASSPGQGPYEQYF TGTGCCAGCAGCCCTGGACAGGGCCCGTACGAGCAGTACTTC
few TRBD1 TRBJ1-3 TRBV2 CASRTTGASGNTIYF TGTGCCAGCAGGACTACAGGGGCCTCTGGAAACACCATATATTTT
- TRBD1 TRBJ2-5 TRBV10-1 CASSPTTRYLTGGLETQYF TGCGCCAGCAGCCCCACGACCCGATACCTGACAGGGGGATTGGAGACCCAGTACTTC
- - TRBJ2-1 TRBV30 CAWSLVGGPGEQFF TGTGCCTGGAGTTTGGTCGGGGGGCCGGGTGAGCAGTTCTTC
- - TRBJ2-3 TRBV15 CATSRDMDNYAGDTQYF TGTGCCACCAGCAGAGACATGGACAACTACGCCGGAGATACGCAGTATTTT
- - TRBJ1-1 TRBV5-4 CASSYRRDTEAFF TGTGCCAGCAGCTATAGACGGGACACTGAAGCTTTCTTT
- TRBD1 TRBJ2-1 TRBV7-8 CASSPGTGVENEQFF TGTGCCAGCAGCCCGGGGACAGGGGTGGAGAATGAGCAGTTCTTC
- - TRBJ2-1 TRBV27 CASSHSYNEQFF TGTGCCAGCAGTCACTCCTACAATGAGCAGTTCTTC
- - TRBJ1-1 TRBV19 CASSIDLWGTEAFF TGTGCCAGTAGTATAGATTTGTGGGGTACTGAAGCTTTCTTT
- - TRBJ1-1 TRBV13 CASSLKAGGGNTEAFF TGTGCCAGCAGCTTAAAGGCAGGCGGGGGGAACACTGAAGCTTTCTTT
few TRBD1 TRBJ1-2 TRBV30 CAWSVRQGEGYTF TGTGCCTGGAGTGTCAGACAGGGAGAGGGCTACACCTTC
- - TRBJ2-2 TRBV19 CASSDANTGELFF TGTGCCAGTAGTGATGCGAACACCGGGGAGCTGTTTTTT
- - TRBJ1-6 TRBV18 CASSPQDIYNSPLHF TGTGCCAGCTCACCGCAGGATATCTATAATTCACCCCTCCACTTT
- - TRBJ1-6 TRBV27 CASSLSYNSPLHF TGTGCCAGCAGTTTATCCTATAATTCACCCCTCCACTTT
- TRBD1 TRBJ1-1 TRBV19 CASSIRGTENTEAFF TGTGCCAGTAGTATCAGAGGGACAGAGAACACTGAAGCTTTCTTT
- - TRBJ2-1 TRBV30 CAAGDRWDEQFF TGTGCCGCGGGGGACAGGTGGGATGAGCAGTTCTTC
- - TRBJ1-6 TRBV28 CASSIDTSPLHF TGTGCCAGCAGTATAGACACCTCACCCCTCCACTTT
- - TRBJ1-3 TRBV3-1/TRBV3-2 CASSQYGGWNTIYF TGTGCCAGCAGCCAATACGGGGGCTGGAACACCATATATTTT
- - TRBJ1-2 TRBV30 CAWSVAPGSYTF TGTGCCTGGAGTGTAGCCCCCGGGAGCTACACCTTC
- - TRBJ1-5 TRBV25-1 CASPSRQSSNQPQHF TGTGCCAGCCCATCCAGACAGTCTAGCAATCAGCCCCAGCATTTT
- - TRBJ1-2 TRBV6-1 CASSDSQGMSNTF TGTGCCAGCAGTGATTCACAGGGAATGAGCAACACCTTC
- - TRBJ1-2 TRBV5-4 CASSLVGGNYGYTF TGTGCCAGCAGCTTGGTGGGGGGCAACTATGGCTACACCTTC
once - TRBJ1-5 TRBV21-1 CASSNPGIGQPQHF TGTGCCAGCAGCAACCCCGGTATTGGTCAGCCCCAGCATTTT
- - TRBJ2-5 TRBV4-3 CASSQGASEETQYF TGCGCCAGCAGCCAAGGGGCTAGCGAGGAGACCCAGTACTTC
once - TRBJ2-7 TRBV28 CASSPGLGSSYEQYF TGTGCCAGCAGCCCAGGACTGGGAAGCTCCTACGAGCAGTACTTC
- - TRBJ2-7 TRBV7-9 CASIGTLKAPNYEQYF TGTGCCAGCATCGGGACACTCAAGGCCCCGAATTACGAGCAGTACTTC
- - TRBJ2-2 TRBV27 CASRRQMAGELFF TGTGCCAGCAGGCGACAGATGGCCGGGGAGCTGTTTTTT
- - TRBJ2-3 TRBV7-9 CASSPPRDTQYF TGTGCCAGCAGCCCCCCGAGAGATACGCAGTATTTT
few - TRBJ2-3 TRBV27 CASSYREADTQYF TGTGCCAGCAGTTACAGGGAAGCAGATACGCAGTATTTT
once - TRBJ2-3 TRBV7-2 CASSLVATALSTDTQYF TGTGCCAGCAGCTTAGTGGCGACAGCCCTTAGCACAGATACGCAGTATTTT